This TCR beta chain originates from a study of STAT5B mutations in CD4+ large granular lymphocyte leukemia. Study observations and caveats: Data were not HLA-matched across samples.

The J segment lost 7 bases and the V segment lost 7 bases, leaving 15 bases of the junction unmatched. Germline V gene lookup returns CDR1 SQVTM and CDR2 ANQGSEA. This CDR3 spans 15 amino acids. About this clone: The antigen is unknown.

Generated by immunoSEQ multiplex PCR, the TCRdb table keeps only in-frame clones and is missing some. Here the sample spans about 30,000 clones, approximately 79% being singletons. The chain has TRBV29-1 and TRBJ2-1; 8 bases map to TRBD2. This TCR derives from a human donor in good health. The source material was CD4+ T cells from blood buffy coats. CDR3 loop: CSAITGLAGWNEQFF. CDR3 nucleotide sequence: TGCAGCGCTATCACTGGGCTAGCGGGCTGGAATGAGCAGTTCTTC.